This TCR beta chain was captured in a study of T cell responses to AZD1222 COVID-19 vaccine. General study results and limits: The donor group comprised mostly white British people and more females; the analysis possibly underestimated clonal diversity.

V shed 0 bases and J 6 bases; nucleotides not matched to a gene: 8. The CDR3 extends over 16 amino acids. Germline V gene lookup returns CDR1 ENHRY and CDR2 SYGVKD. For this clone: Its antigen is undetermined.

Repertoires were generated with immunoSEQ multiplex PCR, while TCRdb's copy carries only in-frame clones and drops some. The profile shows about 150,000 clones, around 90% of them singletons. The chain recombines TRBV10-3 with TRBJ1-5; 7 nucleotides line up with TRBD1. The sample here was peripheral blood, taken on day 0 of AZD1222 vaccination. The receptor was derived from an adult in good health. The CDR3 spells CAISESRGSSVQPQHF. The CDR3 DNA reads TGTGCCATCAGTGAGTCCAGGGGGAGTTCAGTTCAGCCCCAGCATTTT.